Detailed here is one T cell receptor (beta chain). Its antigen is unknown. These data belong to a study of PD-L1 blockade in urothelial cancer. Study at large: Intravenous atezolizumab, 1,200 mg every 3 weeks, was begun by patients in the mid-2010s. Blood analysis took place 3 weeks (second dose) and 6 weeks after treatment start.

From germline, CDR1 is SNHLY and CDR2 FYNNEI. The CDR3 loop spans 13 amino acids. With V trimmed by 5 bases and J by 1 base, 0 bases remained unmatched. Regarding time point: pretreatment peripheral blood. Synthetic TCR analog templates were spiked into each PCR. Method: immunoSEQ multiplex PCR; TCRdb's copy keeps in-frame clones and lacks some. The sample consists of 60,000 to 75,000 clones, roughly 89% of them appearing once. Study-wide points: Lower than median blood TCR clonality before treatment predicted better survival.

The origin of this receptor is a woman aged 70 to 79 with urothelial cancer. The material was PBMCs, obtained around atezolizumab (anti-PD-L1) treatment. The chain has TRBV2 and TRBJ2-5, with 8 bases that match TRBD2. CDR3 region: CASSRGGQETQYF. CDR3 DNA sequence: TGTGCCAGCAGTCGGGGGGGCCAAGAGACCCAGTACTTC.